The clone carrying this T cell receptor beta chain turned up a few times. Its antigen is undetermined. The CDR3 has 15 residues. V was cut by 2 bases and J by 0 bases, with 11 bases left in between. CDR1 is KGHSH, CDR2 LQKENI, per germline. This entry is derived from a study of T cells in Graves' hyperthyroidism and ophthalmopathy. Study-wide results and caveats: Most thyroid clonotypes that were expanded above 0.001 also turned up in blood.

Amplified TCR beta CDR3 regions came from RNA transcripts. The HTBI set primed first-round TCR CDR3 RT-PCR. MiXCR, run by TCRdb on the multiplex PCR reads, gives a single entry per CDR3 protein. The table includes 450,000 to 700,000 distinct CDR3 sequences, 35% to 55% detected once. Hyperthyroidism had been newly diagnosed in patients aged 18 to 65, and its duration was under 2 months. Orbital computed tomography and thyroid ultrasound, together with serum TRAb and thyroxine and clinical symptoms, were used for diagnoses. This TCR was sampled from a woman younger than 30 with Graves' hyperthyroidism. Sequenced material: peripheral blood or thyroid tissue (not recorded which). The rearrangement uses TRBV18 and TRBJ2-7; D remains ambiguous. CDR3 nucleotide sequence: TGTGCCAGCTCACCAGAAGGTGGTTACTCCTACGAGCAGTACTTC. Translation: CASSPEGGYSYEQYF.